This T cell receptor (beta chain) originates from a study of T cells in Graves' hyperthyroidism and ophthalmopathy. This clonotype was detected ten times or more. Its specificity is unknown. General study points: Onset of ophthalmopathy came a median roughly 6 months after the model predicted it. Most expanded thyroid clonotypes above 0.001 also appeared in blood. Ophthalmopathy was distinguished from stable hyperthyroidism by 13 V-J signatures.

Researchers took RNA transcripts and amplified the TCR beta CDR3 regions from them. First-round RT-PCR of the TCR CDR3 relied on the HTBI primer set. One entry per CDR3 protein, called by TCRdb with MiXCR from the multiplex PCR reads. The repertoire holds around 660,000 distinct CDR3 sequences, with over 40% as singletons. In making diagnoses, clinical symptoms, serum thyroxine and TRAb, thyroid ultrasound and orbital computed tomography were all used. Sample: peripheral blood or thyroid tissue (not recorded which). This receptor was obtained from an adult man with Graves' disease, either hyperthyroidism or ophthalmopathy (not recorded which).

This CDR3 is CASSFIPGTSHETQYF. CDR3 bases: TGTGCCAGCAGCTTCATTCCGGGGACTAGTCACGAGACCCAGTACTTC. The chain combines TRBV7-6 with TRBJ2-5, with 8 nucleotides matching TRBD2. Germline values: CDR1 SGHVS, CDR2 FNYEAQ. The CDR3 is 16 amino acids. V was pared by 3 bases and J by 5 bases, with 11 bases of the junction left unmatched.